Included here is one T cell receptor (beta chain) sequence, with context. In this sample, this clone turned up once. There is no known antigen for this receptor. No quality values exist for individual bases; no much larger clone is one base distant. The sample is drawn from a study of T cells in localized non-small cell lung cancer (dated by TCRdb to 2020 to 2022). At the level of the whole study: Comparing tumors with uninvolved tumor-adjacent lungs, the study looked at the T cell repertoires of fewer than 250 patients with early-stage NSCLC. The cohort comprised under 250 treatment-naïve NSCLC patients with resected, localized lung tumors. Of the NSCLC patients, 120 to 150 were male and roughly 110 were female, and the mean age was approximately 66 years. The paper as a whole reports these results and caveats: Uninvolved tumor-adjacent lung showed the highest T cell clonality, higher than tumor, which suggests more focused antigenic responses in the adjacent lung. Of the top 100 tumor clones, a median of approximately 60 were detected in paired uninvolved adjacent lung; around 27 were also among that lung's top 100. Because of the exploratory design, TCR variables were selected using unadjusted p-values without false-discovery rate correction. Because multi-region tumor sequencing was not done, intratumor heterogeneity could not be ruled out. Higher T cell density in blood was associated with longer overall survival, whereas higher clonality in adjacent lung was associated with shorter survival.

At diagnosis, tumor, uninvolved tumor-adjacent lung and peripheral blood were collected and then preserved as a mix of FFPE and fresh-frozen material. For TCR repertoire profiling, blood samples were analyzed as peripheral blood mononuclear cells. Trimming takes 2 bases off V and 11 bases off J; junction bases not matched to a gene: 17. Counted from cysteine to phenylalanine, this CDR3 has 17 amino acids. The DNA shown is the 51-base CDR3, in frame from base 1. CDR1 and CDR2 (MNHNS, SASEGT) derive from the germline V gene. TCR beta CDR3 regions were sequenced from DNA using the immunoSEQ Assay. For the original study's pipeline: To compute T cell density, TCR beta template counts were normalized to usable DNA, which was estimated by amplifying housekeeping genes. The preseqR package was used to estimate richness by extrapolating to 400,000 templates for PBMC samples and to 120,000 templates for tissue samples. Clonality was calculated as one minus Pielou's evenness. Tissue-enriched TCRs were identified through differential abundance testing performed on productive amino-acid clonotypes, with a minimum total count of 5 and an alpha of 0.1. The Jaccard Index and the Morisita Overlap Index were used to measure how much the repertoires overlapped between compartments. GLIPH clustered TCR beta CDR3s with public tetramer-defined viral CDR3s; viral motifs required at least three viral sequences plus V-gene enrichment. What TCRdb holds here is the immuneACCESS table cut down to in-frame rearrangements. Part of the clones is not present; checked against another copy, under half of the missing clones reflect an unresolved V gene, and the others are unexplained. D and trimming come from the DNA, and the V and J calls and clone size come from that table. The sample contains some 130,000 clones, 70% to 90% of them found a single time. The top ten constitute over 1.5% of the sample.

This chain is built from TRBV6-1 and TRBJ1-4, with 7 bases in between that match TRBD1. The TCR originated in a female donor over 55 with stage I lung adenocarcinoma. Sequencing was performed on peripheral blood, taken before any cancer treatment. CDR3 protein: CASSERANRGPKGKLFF. The bases are TGTGCCAGCAGTGAACGCGCGAACAGGGGCCCCAAGGGGAAACTGTTTTTT.